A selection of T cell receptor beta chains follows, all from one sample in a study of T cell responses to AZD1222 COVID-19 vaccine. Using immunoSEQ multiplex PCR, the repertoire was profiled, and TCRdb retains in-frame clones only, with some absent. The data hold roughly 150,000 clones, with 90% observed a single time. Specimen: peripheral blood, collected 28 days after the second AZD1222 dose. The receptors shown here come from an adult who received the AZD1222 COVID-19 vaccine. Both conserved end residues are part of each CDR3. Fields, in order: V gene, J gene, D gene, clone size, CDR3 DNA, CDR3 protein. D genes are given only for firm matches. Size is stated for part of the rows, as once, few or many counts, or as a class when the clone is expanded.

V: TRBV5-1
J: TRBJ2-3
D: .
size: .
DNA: TGCGCCAGCAGACCTGCGACAGATACGCAGTATTTT
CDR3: CASRPATDTQYF

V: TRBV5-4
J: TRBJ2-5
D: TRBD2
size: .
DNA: TGTGCCAGCAGCCGGGTCGGGGGGTACCAAGAGACCCAGTACTTC
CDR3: CASSRVGGYQETQYF

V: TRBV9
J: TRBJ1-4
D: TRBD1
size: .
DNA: TGTGCCAGCAGCTACCGGACAGGGGGAGGAGAAAAACTGTTTTTT
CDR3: CASSYRTGGGEKLFF

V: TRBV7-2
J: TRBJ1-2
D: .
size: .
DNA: TGTGCCAGCAGCTTACAGGAGAACTATGGCTACACCTTC
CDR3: CASSLQENYGYTF

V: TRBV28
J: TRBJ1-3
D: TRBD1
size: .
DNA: TGTGCCAGCAGTTTCGGGGGACAGGGTTACTCTGGAAACACCATATATTTT
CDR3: CASSFGGQGYSGNTIYF

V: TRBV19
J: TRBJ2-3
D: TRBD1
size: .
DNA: TGTGCCAGTAGTATACCGGGACAGCGTCACACAGATACGCAGTATTTT
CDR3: CASSIPGQRHTDTQYF

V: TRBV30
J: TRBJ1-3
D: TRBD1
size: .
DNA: TGTGCCTGGAGGACGACAGGGGGAGTCTCTGGAAACACCATATATTTT
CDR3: CAWRTTGGVSGNTIYF

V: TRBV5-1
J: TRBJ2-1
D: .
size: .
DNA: TGCGCCAGCAGCTTTATTGGGGGGCCTTCCGGTGAGCAGTTCTTC
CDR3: CASSFIGGPSGEQFF

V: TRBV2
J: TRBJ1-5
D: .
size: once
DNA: TGTGCCAGCAGGCCCCCAGGGAACAATCAACCCCAGCATTTT
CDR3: CASRPPGNNQPQHF

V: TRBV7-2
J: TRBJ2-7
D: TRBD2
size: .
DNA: TGTGCCAGCACCCGCGGGACTAGTTCATCCGAGCAGTACTTC
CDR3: CASTRGTSSSEQYF

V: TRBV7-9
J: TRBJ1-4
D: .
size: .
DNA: TGTGCCAGCACCTCGGAGGGGCGGAATGAAAAACTGTTTTTT
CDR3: CASTSEGRNEKLFF

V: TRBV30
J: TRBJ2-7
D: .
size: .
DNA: TGTGCCTGGAGCCTCGAGGCGGCCGGGTACGAGCAGTACTTC
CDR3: CAWSLEAAGYEQYF

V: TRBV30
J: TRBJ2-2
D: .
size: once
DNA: TGTGCCTGGAAGGTCGGGGCAAAGAACACCGGGGAGCTGTTTTTT
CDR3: CAWKVGAKNTGELFF

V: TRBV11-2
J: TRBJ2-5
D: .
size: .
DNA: TGTGCCAGCAGCTTAGGGTATGAGACCCAGTACTTC
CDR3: CASSLGYETQYF

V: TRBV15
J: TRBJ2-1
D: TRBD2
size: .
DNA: TGTGCCACCAGCAGACTAGCGGGAGATGATGAGCAGTTCTTC
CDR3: CATSRLAGDDEQFF

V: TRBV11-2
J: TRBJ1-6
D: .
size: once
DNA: TGTGCCAGCAGCTTAGGGGGAGGCACTTGGAATTCACCCCTCCACTTT
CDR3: CASSLGGGTWNSPLHF

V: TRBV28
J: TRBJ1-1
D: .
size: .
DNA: TGTGCCAGCAGTTCGGCAGGGAAGGGCCCTGAAGCTTTCTTT
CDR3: CASSSAGKGPEAFF

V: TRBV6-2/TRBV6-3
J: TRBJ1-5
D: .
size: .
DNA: TGTGCCAGCAGCCTGATACAGGTTTTCTCTCAGCCCCAGCATTTT
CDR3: CASSLIQVFSQPQHF

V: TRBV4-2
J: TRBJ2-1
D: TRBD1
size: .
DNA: TGTGCCAGCAGCCAAGAGACAGGGGCACTTTACAATGAGCAGTTCTTC
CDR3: CASSQETGALYNEQFF

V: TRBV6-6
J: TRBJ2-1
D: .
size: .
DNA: TGTGCCATCGGAGCCTACAATGAGCAGTTCTTC
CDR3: CAIGAYNEQFF

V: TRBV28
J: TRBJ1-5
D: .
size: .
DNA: TGTGCCAGCAGTTTACACGAGAATCAGCCCCAGCATTTT
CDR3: CASSLHENQPQHF

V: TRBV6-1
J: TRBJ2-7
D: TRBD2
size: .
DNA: TGTGCCAGCAAGGAAGCCGGGACTAGCGGGGACTACGAGCAGTACTTC
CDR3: CASKEAGTSGDYEQYF

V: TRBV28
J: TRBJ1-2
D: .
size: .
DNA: TGTGCCAGCATCACCCAGGGGAGTGGCTACACCTTC
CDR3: CASITQGSGYTF

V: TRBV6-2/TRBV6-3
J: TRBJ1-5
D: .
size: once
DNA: TGTGCCAGCAGCGACGTGGGGGCTCGCAATCAGCCCCAGCATTTT
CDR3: CASSDVGARNQPQHF

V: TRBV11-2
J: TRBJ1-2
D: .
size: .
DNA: TGTGCCAGCAGCTTAATGGAGGATGGCTACACCTTC
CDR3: CASSLMEDGYTF

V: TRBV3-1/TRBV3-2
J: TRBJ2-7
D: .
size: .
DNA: TGTGCCAGCAGCCAAGATCCAGGCAGCCCGTACGAGCAGTACTTC
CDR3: CASSQDPGSPYEQYF

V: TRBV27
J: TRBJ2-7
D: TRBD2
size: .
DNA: TGTGCCAGCAGTTTCGTACTCCGGGGGGACTACGAGCAGTACTTC
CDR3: CASSFVLRGDYEQYF

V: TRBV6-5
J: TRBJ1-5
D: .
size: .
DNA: TGTGCCAGCAGTCGGGAACGCAATCAGCCCCAGCATTTT
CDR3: CASSRERNQPQHF

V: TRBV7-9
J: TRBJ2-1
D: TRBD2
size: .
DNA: TGTGCCAGCAGCCACCCCCTTCTAGCGGGAGAGACCTACAATGAGCAGTTCTTC
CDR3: CASSHPLLAGETYNEQFF

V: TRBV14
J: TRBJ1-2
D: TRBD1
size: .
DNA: TGTGCCAGCAGCCCGCGGCAGGGGGCCCTTGCTAACTATGGCTACACCTTC
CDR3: CASSPRQGALANYGYTF

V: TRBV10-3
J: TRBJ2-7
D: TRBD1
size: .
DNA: TGTGCCATCAGTGAGACAGGGGGCTACGAGCAGTACTTC
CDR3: CAISETGGYEQYF

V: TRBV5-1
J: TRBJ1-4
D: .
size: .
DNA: TGCGCCAGCAGCTTGACAGCAACTAATGAAAAACTGTTTTTT
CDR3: CASSLTATNEKLFF

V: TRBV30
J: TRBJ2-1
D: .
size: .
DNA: TGTGCCTGTTCCGCCGGGACCAACTACAATGAGCAGTTCTTC
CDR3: CACSAGTNYNEQFF

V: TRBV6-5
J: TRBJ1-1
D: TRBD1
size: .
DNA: TGTGCCAGCAGTAGTTACCGGGACAGGGGAACTGAAGCTTTCTTT
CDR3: CASSSYRDRGTEAFF

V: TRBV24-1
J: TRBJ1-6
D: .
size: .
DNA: TGTGCCACCTCCCGGCGGGAACCAGGTTCACCCCTCCACTTT
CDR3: CATSRREPGSPLHF

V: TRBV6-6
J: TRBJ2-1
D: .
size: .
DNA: TGTGCCGTCAGGGGTAGGGAGGGCAATGAGCAGTTCTTC
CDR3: CAVRGREGNEQFF

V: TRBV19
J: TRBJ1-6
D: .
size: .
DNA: TGTGCCAGTAGTATAGAACAGACGTATTCACCCCTCCACTTT
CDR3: CASSIEQTYSPLHF

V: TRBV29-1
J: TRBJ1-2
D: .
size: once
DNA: TGCAGCGTCCTATTCCGGGACCTGGATGGCTACACCTTC
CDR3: CSVLFRDLDGYTF

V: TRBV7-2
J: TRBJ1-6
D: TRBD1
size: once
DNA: TGTGCCAGCAGCTGGGGACAGGGAGATTCACCCCTCCACTTT
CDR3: CASSWGQGDSPLHF

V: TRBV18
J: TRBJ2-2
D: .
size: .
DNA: TGTGCCAGCTCAGCCCTGTCAGGGACTAACACCGGGGAGCTGTTTTTT
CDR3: CASSALSGTNTGELFF

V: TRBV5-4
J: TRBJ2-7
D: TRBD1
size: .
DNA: TGTGCCAGCAGCTTTACCGGGACAGGGGCCTCCTACGAGCAGTACTTC
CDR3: CASSFTGTGASYEQYF

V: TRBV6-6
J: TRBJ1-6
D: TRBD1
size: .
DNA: TGTGCCGCCACGAATACAGGGGGCTCCTATAATTCACCCCTCCACTTT
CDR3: CAATNTGGSYNSPLHF

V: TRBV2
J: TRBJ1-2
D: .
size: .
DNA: TGTGCCAGCAGCCGCTCAGCTATACGGGCTCTACCGCGGGGCTATGGCTACACCTTC
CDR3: CASSRSAIRALPRGYGYTF

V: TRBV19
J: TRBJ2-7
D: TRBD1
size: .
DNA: TGTGCCAGTAGTACCCTCCCGGGACAGGGCTACGAGCAGTACTTC
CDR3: CASSTLPGQGYEQYF

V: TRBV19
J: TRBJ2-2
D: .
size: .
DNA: TGTGCCAGTAGTATAGAGTGGCCCGGGGAGCTGTTTTTT
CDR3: CASSIEWPGELFF

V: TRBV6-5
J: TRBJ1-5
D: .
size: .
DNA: TGTGCCAGCAGTTACGGGGCCCGCAATCAGCCCCAGCATTTT
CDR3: CASSYGARNQPQHF